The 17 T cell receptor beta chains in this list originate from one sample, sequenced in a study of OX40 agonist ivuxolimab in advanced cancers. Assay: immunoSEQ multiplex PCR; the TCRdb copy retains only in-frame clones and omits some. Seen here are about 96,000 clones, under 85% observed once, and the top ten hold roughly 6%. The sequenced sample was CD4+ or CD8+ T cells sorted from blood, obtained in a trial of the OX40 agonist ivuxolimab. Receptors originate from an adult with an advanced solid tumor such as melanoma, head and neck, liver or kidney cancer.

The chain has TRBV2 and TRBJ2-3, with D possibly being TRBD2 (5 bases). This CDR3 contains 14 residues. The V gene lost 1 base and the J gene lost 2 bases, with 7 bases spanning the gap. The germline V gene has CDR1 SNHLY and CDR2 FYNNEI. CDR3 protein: CASSEGEFTDTQYF. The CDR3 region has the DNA TGTGCCAGCAGTGAAGGGGAGTTCACAGATACGCAGTATTTT.

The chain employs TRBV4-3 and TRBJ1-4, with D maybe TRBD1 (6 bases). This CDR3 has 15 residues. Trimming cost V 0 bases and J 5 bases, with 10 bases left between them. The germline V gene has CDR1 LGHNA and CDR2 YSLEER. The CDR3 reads CASSQESRGNEKLFF. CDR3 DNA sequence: TGCGCCAGCAGCCAAGAAAGCAGGGGAAATGAAAAACTGTTTTTT.

The CDR3 DNA sequence: TGTGCCAGCACTTCAAAGGACAGAGGGAGCACTGAAGCTTTCTTT. Encoded protein: CASTSKDRGSTEAFF. The chain links TRBV6-6 to TRBJ1-1; TRBD1 is a possible D gene (6 bases). This CDR3 region has 15 residues. Per germline, CDR1 MNHNY and CDR2 SVGAGI (reference sequence). V lost 7 bases, J lost 4 bases, and 19 bases lay in between.

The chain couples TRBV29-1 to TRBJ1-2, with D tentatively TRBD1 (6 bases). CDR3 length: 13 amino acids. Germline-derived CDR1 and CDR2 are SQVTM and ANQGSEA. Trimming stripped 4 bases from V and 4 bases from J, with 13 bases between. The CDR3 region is CSVGSRGPYGYTF. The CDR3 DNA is TGCAGCGTTGGTAGCAGGGGCCCCTATGGCTACACCTTC.

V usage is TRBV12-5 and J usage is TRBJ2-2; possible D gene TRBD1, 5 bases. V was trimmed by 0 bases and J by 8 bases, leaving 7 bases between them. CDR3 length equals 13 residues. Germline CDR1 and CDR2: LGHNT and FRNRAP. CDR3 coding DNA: TGTGCTAGTGGTTTGGTAGCAGGGGGGGAGCTGTTTTTT. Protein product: CASGLVAGGELFF.

CDR3 amino acids: CASSRDTPRYLTF. DNA for the CDR3: TGCGCCAGCAGCCGGGACACCCCGCGGTACTTGACTTTC. V is TRBV4-3 and J is TRBJ2-6, with D perhaps matching TRBD1 (6 bases). Germline lookup yields CDR1 LGHNA and CDR2 YSLEER. The CDR3 is 13 residues long. V dropped 4 bases and J dropped 17 bases, with 18 bases sitting between them.

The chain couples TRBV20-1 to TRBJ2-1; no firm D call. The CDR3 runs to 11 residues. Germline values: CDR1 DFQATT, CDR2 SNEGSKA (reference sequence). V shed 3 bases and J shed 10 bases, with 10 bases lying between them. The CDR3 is CSARYLKEQFF. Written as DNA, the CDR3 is TGCAGTGCTAGGTACCTGAAGGAGCAGTTCTTC.

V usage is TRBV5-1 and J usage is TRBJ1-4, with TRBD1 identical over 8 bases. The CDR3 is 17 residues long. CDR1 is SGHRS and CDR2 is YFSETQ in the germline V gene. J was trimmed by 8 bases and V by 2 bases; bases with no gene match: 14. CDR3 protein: CASSFGRGPLLTEKLFF. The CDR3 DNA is TGCGCCAGCAGCTTTGGCAGGGGGCCCCTCCTTACCGAAAAACTGTTTTTT. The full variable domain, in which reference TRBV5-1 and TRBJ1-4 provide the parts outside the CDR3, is KAGVTQTPRYLIKTRGQQVTLSCSPISGHRSVSWYQQTPGQGLQFLFEYFSETQRNKGNFPGRFSGRQFSNSRSEMNVSTLELGDSALYLCASSFGRGPLLTEKLFFGSGTQLSVL.

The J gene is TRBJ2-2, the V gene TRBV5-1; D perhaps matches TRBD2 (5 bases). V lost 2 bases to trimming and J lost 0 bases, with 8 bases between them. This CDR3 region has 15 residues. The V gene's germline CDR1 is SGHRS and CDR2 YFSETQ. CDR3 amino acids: CASSFAGTNTGELFF. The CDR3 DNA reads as TGCGCCAGCAGCTTCGCGGGTACGAACACCGGGGAGCTGTTTTTT.

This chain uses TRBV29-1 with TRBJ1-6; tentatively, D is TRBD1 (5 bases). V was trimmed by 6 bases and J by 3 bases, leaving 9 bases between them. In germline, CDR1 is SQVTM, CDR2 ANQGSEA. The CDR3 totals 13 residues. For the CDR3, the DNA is TGCAGCGTAAGGGGAGGCTATAATTCACCCCTCCACTTT. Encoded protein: CSVRGGYNSPLHF.

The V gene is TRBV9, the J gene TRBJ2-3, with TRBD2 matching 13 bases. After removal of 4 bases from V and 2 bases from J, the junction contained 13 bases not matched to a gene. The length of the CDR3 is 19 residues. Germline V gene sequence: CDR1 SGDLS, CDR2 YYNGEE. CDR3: CASSPKGLAGRDITDTQYF. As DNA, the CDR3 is TGTGCCAGCAGCCCGAAGGGACTAGCGGGGCGCGACATCACAGATACGCAGTATTTT.

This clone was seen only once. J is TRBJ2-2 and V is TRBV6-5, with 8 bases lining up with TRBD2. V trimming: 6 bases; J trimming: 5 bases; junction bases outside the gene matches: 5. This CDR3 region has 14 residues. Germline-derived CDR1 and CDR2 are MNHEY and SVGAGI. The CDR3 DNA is TGTGCCAGCAGCAGCGGGAGAGAAACCGGGGAGCTGTTTTTT. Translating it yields CASSSGRETGELFF.

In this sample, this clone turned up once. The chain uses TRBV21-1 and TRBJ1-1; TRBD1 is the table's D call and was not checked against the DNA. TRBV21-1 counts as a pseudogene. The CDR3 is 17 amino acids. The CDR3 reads CASSKVSKDRENTEAFF. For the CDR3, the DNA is TGTGCCAGCAGCAAAGTCTCGAAGGACAGAGAGAACACTGAAGCTTTCTTT.

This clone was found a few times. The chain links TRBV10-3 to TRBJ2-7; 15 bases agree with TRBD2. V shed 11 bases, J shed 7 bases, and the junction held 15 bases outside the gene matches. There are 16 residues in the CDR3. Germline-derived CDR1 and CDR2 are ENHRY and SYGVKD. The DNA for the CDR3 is TGTGCCTCCACCGGGACTAGCGGGAGGACCCTCGGGGAGCAGTACTTC. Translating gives CASTGTSGRTLGEQYF.

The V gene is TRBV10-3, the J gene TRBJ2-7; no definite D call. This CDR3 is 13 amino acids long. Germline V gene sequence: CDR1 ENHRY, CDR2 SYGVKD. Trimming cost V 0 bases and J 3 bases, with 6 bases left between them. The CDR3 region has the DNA TGTGCCATCAGTGAGTCACCGTACTACGAGCAGTACTTC. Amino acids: CAISESPYYEQYF.

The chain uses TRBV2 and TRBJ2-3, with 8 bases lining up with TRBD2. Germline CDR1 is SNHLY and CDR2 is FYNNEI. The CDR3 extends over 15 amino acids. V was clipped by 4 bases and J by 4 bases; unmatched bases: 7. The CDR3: CASSGGLDFSDTQYF. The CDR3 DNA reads TGTGCCAGCAGTGGGGGACTAGACTTCTCAGATACGCAGTATTTT.

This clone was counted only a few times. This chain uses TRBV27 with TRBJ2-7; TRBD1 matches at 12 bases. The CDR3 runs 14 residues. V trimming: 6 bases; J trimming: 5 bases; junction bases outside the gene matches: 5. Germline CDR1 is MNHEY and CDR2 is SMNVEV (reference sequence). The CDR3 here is CASSPGQGAHEQYF. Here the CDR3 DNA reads TGTGCCAGCAGCCCGGGACAGGGGGCCCACGAGCAGTACTTC.